This TCR beta chain stems from a study of identical twins. Whole-study findings and limits: For out-of-frame beta sequences, excess twin sharing was weaker. High-abundance cord blood beta clonotypes had fewer insertions; memory repertoires showed none. Not following the same donors, the study drew its conclusions from cross-sectional statistical analysis.

Addition of a universal primer site occurred through template switching, and cDNA carried unique molecular identifiers. TCRdb reprocessed the 5' RACE reads via MiXCR and lists one record per CDR3 protein. The data show more than 350,000 distinct CDR3 sequences, with roughly 9% seen just once and under 10% held by the top ten. To note about this clonotype: Its antigen remains unknown.

The CDR3 spans 14 residues. With 4 bases removed from V and 6 bases from J, the gap between germline ends came to 13 bases. Per the germline V gene, CDR1 is SGHNT and CDR2 is YENEEA. Source material: naive T cells sorted from blood. The origin of this receptor is a woman between 50 and 59 years old in good health. This chain connects TRBV11-3 to TRBJ2-1; D is unresolved. CDR3 coding DNA: TGTGCCAGCAGCTCCACGCAGCCAGCCAATGAGCAGTTCTTC. This sequence encodes CASSSTQPANEQFF.